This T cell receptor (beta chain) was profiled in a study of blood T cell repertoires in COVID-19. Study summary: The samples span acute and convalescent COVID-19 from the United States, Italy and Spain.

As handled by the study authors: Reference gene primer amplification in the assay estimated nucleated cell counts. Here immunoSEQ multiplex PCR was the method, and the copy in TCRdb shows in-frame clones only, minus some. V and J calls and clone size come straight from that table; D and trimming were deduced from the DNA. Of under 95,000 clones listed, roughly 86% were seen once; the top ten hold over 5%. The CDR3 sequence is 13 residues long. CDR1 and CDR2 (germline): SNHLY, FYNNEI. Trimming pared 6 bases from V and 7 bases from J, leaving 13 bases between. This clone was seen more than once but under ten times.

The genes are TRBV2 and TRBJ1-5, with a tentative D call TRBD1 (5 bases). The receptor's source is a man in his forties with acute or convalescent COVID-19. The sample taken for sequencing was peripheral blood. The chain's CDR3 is CASRRDVGQPQHF. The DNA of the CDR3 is TGTGCCAGCAGGCGGGACGTTGGACAGCCCCAGCATTTT.